Below are 6 T cell receptor beta chains sequenced from a single sample in a study of early T cells in non-severe SARS-CoV-2 infection listed by TCRdb under 2021. Libraries were built with 5' RACE. Sequencing instrument: NextSeq 500. TCRdb passed the public sequencing reads through fastp at Q25 and MiXCR, retaining productive beta sequences. Rows are unified per CDR3 protein, each entry keeping the most common DNA and genes. This sample comprises roughly 75,000 distinct CDR3 sequences, about a sixth of them detected only once. Of the sample, approximately 2.6% falls within the top ten clones. The source material was whole blood. The receptors were gathered from an adult who was a healthcare worker with PCR-confirmed SARS-CoV-2 infection or an uninfected control (not recorded which).

This clonotype was counted at least ten times. The chain carries TRBV15 and TRBJ2-1; no definite D call. This CDR3 region has 12 residues. Germline assignment: CDR1 LNHNV and CDR2 YYDKDF (reference sequence). Trimming took off 4 bases at V and 7 bases at J, with 8 bases between the two ends. The CDR3: CATSMYGNEQFF. In nucleotides, the CDR3 is TGTGCCACCAGCATGTACGGTAATGAGCAGTTCTTC.

CDR3 sequence: CSARSGGFEAFF. CDR3 in DNA: TGCAGTGCTAGGTCCGGGGGTTTCGAAGCTTTCTTT. This sequence joins TRBV20-1 and TRBJ1-1; the D gene is possibly TRBD1 (5 bases). The CDR3 length is 12 residues. Looked up from germline, CDR1 is DFQATT and CDR2 is SNEGSKA (reference sequence). Trimming took off 3 bases at V and 8 bases at J, with 13 bases between the two ends.

The V call is TRBV7-6, the J call TRBJ1-6; TRBD1 matches 8 bases. The CDR3 length is 16 residues. Germline CDR1 is SGHVS and CDR2 is FNYEAQ. V trimming: 5 bases; J trimming: 6 bases; junction bases outside the gene matches: 9. CDR3 nucleotide sequence: TGTGCCAGCAGCCAACTCAGGGGGCTGGGTAATTCACCCCTCCACTTT. It codes for CASSQLRGLGNSPLHF. The whole variable domain, filled in from reference TRBV7-6 and TRBJ1-6, reads GAGVSQSPRYKVTKRGQDVALRCDPISGHVSLYWYRQALGQGPEFLTYFNYEAQQDKSGLPNDRFSAERPEGSISTLTIQRTEQRDSAMYRCASSQLRGLGNSPLHFGNGTRLTVT.

In its sample, this clonotype was seen a few times. The gene calls are TRBV6-2 or TRBV6-3 and TRBJ1-1; D is uncertain. V was clipped by 6 bases and J by 1 base, with 6 bases between them. The CDR3 loop spans 12 amino acids. Germline V lookup: CDR1 MNHEY, CDR2 SVGEGT. In DNA, the CDR3 is TGTGCCAGCAGCCGGGGGAACACTGAAGCTTTCTTT. Its protein is CASSRGNTEAFF.

V is TRBV28 and J is TRBJ2-7, with a weak D call TRBD1 (5 bases). The ends were cut back, 5 bases at V and 0 bases at J, with 11 bases in the middle. The CDR3 sequence is 14 residues long. The germline V gene has CDR1 MDHEN and CDR2 SYDVKM. The CDR3 DNA sequence: TGTGCCAGCAGTAAACCAGGGATCTCCTACGAGCAGTACTTC. Amino acid sequence: CASSKPGISYEQYF.

The table lists this clonotype with a few counts. This rearrangement joins TRBV11-2 to TRBJ1-4; D unclear. Germline V CDR1 and CDR2: SGHAT, FQNNGV. CDR3 length: 18 residues. Deletions cut 4 bases from V and 1 base from J, with 19 bases between. CDR3 in DNA: TGTGCCAGCAGCTACCTCACCTTGGGGTTAGGAACTAATGAAAAACTGTTTTTT. It specifies CASSYLTLGLGTNEKLFF.